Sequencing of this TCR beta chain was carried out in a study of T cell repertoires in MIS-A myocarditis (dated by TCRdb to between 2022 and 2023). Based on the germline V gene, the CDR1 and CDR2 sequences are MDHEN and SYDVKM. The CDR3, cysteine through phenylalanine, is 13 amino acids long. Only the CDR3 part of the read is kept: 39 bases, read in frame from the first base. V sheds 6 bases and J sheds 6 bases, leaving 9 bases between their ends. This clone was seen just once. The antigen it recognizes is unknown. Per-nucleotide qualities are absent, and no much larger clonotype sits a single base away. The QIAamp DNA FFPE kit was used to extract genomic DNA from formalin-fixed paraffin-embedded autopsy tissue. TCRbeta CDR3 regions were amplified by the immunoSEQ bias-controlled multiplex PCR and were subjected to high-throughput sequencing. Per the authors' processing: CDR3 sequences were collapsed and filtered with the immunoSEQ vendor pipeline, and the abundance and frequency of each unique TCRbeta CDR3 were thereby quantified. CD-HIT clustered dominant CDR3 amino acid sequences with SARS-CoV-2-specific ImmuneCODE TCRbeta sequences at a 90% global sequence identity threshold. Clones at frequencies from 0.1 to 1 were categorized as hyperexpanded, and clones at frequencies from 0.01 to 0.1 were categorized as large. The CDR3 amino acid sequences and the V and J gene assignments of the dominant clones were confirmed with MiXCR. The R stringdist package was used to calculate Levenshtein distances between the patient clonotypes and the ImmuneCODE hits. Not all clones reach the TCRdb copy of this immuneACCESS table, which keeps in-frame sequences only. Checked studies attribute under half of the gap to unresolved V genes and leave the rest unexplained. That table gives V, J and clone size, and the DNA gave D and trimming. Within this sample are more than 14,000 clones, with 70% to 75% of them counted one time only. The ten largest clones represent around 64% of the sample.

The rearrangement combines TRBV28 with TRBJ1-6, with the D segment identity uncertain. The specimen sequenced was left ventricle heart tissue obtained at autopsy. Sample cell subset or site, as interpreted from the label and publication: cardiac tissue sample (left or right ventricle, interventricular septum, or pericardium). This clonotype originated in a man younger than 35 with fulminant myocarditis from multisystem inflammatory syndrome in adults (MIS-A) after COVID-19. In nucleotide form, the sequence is TGTGCCAGCAGACAGTTTTCTAATTCACCCCTCCACTTT. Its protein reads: CASRQFSNSPLHF. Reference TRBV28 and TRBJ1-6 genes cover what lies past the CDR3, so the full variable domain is DVKVTQSSRYLVKRTGEKVFLECVQDMDHENMFWYRQDPGLGLRLIYFSYDVKMKEKGDIPEGYSVSREKKERFSLILESASTNQTSMYLCASRQFSNSPLHFGNGTRLTVT.